One and the same sample provided the 29 T cell receptor beta chains below, sequenced in a study of blood T cell repertoires in COVID-19 (TCRdb year 2020). Libraries were constructed by the immunoSEQ multiplex PCR assay. TCRdb limited this immuneACCESS table to in-frame rearrangements with V and J called. A share of clones is missing; checked studies link under half to unresolved V genes, and the rest is unexplained. Here the sample has almost 250,000 clones; around 89% occur a single time. Of the sample, around 4% falls within the top ten clones. The specimen was PBMCs or T cells enriched from blood (not recorded which). These receptors were obtained from a woman in her 30s who had recovered from COVID-19.

This clone was observed a single time. The chain couples TRBV4-3 to TRBJ1-2, with D maybe TRBD1 (6 bases). The ends were cut back, 2 bases at V and 2 bases at J, with 12 bases in the middle. The germline V gene encodes CDR1 LGHNA and CDR2 YSLEER. This CDR3 contains 15 residues. CDR3 amino acids: CASSQLGQSNYGYTF. The CDR3, as DNA: TGCGCCAGCAGCCAACTGGGACAATCAAACTATGGCTACACCTTC.

The CDR3 reads CASRTTVGRTEAFF. For the CDR3, the DNA is TGTGCCAGCCGGACGACAGTTGGAAGGACTGAAGCTTTCTTT. This sequence joins TRBV21-1 and TRBJ1-1; the table's D call, TRBD1, was not checked against the DNA. TRBV21-1 is a pseudogene. The CDR3 has 14 residues.

The rearrangement joins TRBV6-2 or TRBV6-3 to TRBJ1-3; 9 bases align to TRBD1. With 7 bases clipped from V and 3 bases from J, the junction kept 13 bases outside the gene matches. The CDR3 extends over 17 amino acids. The V gene's germline CDR1 is MNHEY and CDR2 SVGEGT. The CDR3 sequence is CASTPPPGTGIGNTIYF. The DNA for the CDR3 is TGTGCCAGCACCCCTCCACCTGGGACAGGGATTGGAAACACCATATATTTT.

This rearrangement joins TRBV15 to TRBJ1-1; a weak D match, TRBD1 (5 bases). CDR1 and CDR2 (germline): LNHNV, YYDKDF (reference sequence). Trimming left V 5 bases short and J 4 bases short, with 23 bases between. The CDR3 runs 17 residues. For the CDR3, the DNA is TGTGCCACCAGCCCACAACTTGGGGCGTTAGTAATCACTGAAGCTTTCTTT. Protein sequence: CATSPQLGALVITEAFF.

J is TRBJ2-7 and V is TRBV28; D gene unclear. CDR1 MDHEN and CDR2 SYDVKM come from the germline V gene. The CDR3 has 16 residues. V was cut by 1 base and J by 3 bases, with 16 bases left in between. The chain's CDR3 is CASSLSSTVLIYEQYF. The CDR3 nucleotides read TGTGCCAGCAGTTTATCGAGTACGGTTTTAATCTACGAGCAGTACTTC.

The V and J genes are TRBV18 and TRBJ2-1; 13 bases align to TRBD2. Germline CDR1 reads KGHSH; CDR2 reads LQKENI. The CDR3 runs to 15 residues. V trimming: 2 bases; J trimming: 10 bases; junction bases outside the gene matches: 5. CDR3 nucleotides: TGTGCCAGCTCACCAGGGGGACTAGCGGGACTCGAGCAGTTCTTC. Encoded protein: CASSPGGLAGLEQFF.

V usage is TRBV7-2 and J usage is TRBJ2-7; 7 nucleotides agree with TRBD1. Trimming at V came to 2 bases and at J to 3 bases, leaving 4 bases not matched to a gene. CDR3 size: 14 residues. CDR1 is SGHTA, CDR2 FQGNSA, per germline. For the CDR3, the DNA is TGTGCCAGCAGCTTATGGGACAGAGGCTACGAGCAGTACTTC. This gives the protein CASSLWDRGYEQYF.

The rearrangement uses TRBV28 and TRBJ1-1; D unresolved. Trimming left V 3 bases short and J 2 bases short, with 13 bases between. This CDR3 comprises 15 residues. In germline, CDR1 is MDHEN, CDR2 SYDVKM. The CDR3 bases are TGTGCCAGCAGTTTGAACACGGGAAGAAACACTGAAGCTTTCTTT. Residues: CASSLNTGRNTEAFF.

This chain uses TRBV5-1 with TRBJ2-7, with a possible D match to TRBD2 (6 bases). Between the trimmed V and J ends, which lost 5 bases and 6 bases, there was a span of 18 bases. The CDR3 contains 14 residues. The germline V gene has CDR1 SGHRS and CDR2 YFSETQ. Here the CDR3 reads CASRLEGPPGEQYF. The CDR3 DNA reads as TGCGCCAGCAGACTGGAGGGACCCCCGGGCGAGCAGTACTTC.

The chain links TRBV24-1 to TRBJ1-2, with TRBD1 matching over 9 bases. The V gene end was trimmed by 4 bases and the J gene end by 0 bases; junction bases not matched to a gene: 5. Per the germline V gene, CDR1 is KGHDR and CDR2 is SFDVKD. The CDR3 contains 16 residues. The DNA of the CDR3 is TGTGCCACCAGTGACTCCGGGACAGGGTCTAACTATGGCTACACCTTC. As protein: CATSDSGTGSNYGYTF.

This clone came up a few times. This chain uses TRBV2 with TRBJ1-5; D not certain. CDR1 is SNHLY and CDR2 is FYNNEI in the germline V gene. This CDR3 spans 12 amino acids. The V gene lost 3 bases and the J gene lost 6 bases, with 6 bases spanning the gap. The chain's CDR3 is CASSDRSQPQHF. The CDR3 nucleotides are TGTGCCAGCAGTGATAGAAGTCAGCCCCAGCATTTT.

The rearrangement uses TRBV7-9 and TRBJ2-2, with TRBD2 identical over 15 bases. The CDR3 contains 18 residues. V trimming: 5 bases; J trimming: 6 bases; junction bases outside the gene matches: 10. In germline, CDR1 is SEHNR, CDR2 FQNEAQ (reference sequence). The CDR3 nucleotides are TGTGCCAGCAGCGCCCGGACTAGCGGGAGGGCCCACGCCGGGGAGCTGTTTTTT. Encoded protein: CASSARTSGRAHAGELFF.

This chain joins TRBV11-3 and TRBJ2-1, with D possibly TRBD2 on 6 matching bases. V lost 3 bases to trimming and J lost 7 bases, with 19 bases between them. This CDR3 has 16 residues. Germline loops: CDR1 SGHNT, CDR2 YENEEA. The CDR3 sequence: CASSFFSGAGRNEQFF. The DNA of the CDR3 is TGTGCCAGCAGCTTTTTTTCCGGGGCAGGGAGGAATGAGCAGTTCTTC. The variable domain in full, with the rest retrieved from reference TRBV11-3 and TRBJ2-1, is EAGVVQSPRYKIIEKKQPVAFWCNPISGHNTLYWYLQNLGQGPELLIRYENEEAVDDSQLPKDRFSAERLKGVDSTLKIQPAELGDSAVYLCASSFFSGAGRNEQFFGPGTRLTVL.

This chain connects TRBV7-9 to TRBJ1-6, with 8 bases aligning to TRBD1. Germline V lookup: CDR1 SEHNR, CDR2 FQNEAQ (reference sequence). This CDR3 comprises 16 residues. V shed 0 bases and J 6 bases; nucleotides not matched to a gene: 4. The chain's CDR3 is CASSLAAGQGNSPLHF. CDR3 bases: TGTGCCAGCAGCTTAGCGGCCGGACAGGGTAATTCACCCCTCCACTTT.

This clone was counted only a few times. The chain recombines TRBV30 with TRBJ2-1; no clear D. Germline V gene data show CDR1 as GTSNPN and CDR2 as SVGIG (reference sequence). V lost 3 bases and J lost 9, with 9 bases in between. The CDR3 runs 11 residues. CDR3 residues: CAWRLQSEQFF. CDR3 coding DNA: TGTGCCTGGAGACTGCAATCTGAGCAGTTCTTC.

V gene TRBV7-3 combines with J gene TRBJ2-1, with 7 bases identical to TRBD2. J was trimmed by 0 bases and V by 1 base; bases with no gene match: 3. CDR1 and CDR2 (germline): SGHTA, FQGTGA. The CDR3 consists of 16 residues. CDR3 in DNA: TGTGCCAGCAGCTTAAACGGCGGGAGCTCCTACAATGAGCAGTTCTTC. Residues: CASSLNGGSSYNEQFF.

The gene calls are TRBV5-1 and TRBJ2-7; possibly TRBD1 for D (6 bases). V lost 3 bases and J lost 2, with 12 bases in between. The CDR3 totals 14 residues. Germline CDR1 reads SGHRS; CDR2 reads YFSETQ. CDR3 in DNA: TGCGCCAGCAGCTGGGACATAACTGCCTACGAGCAGTACTTC. Protein: CASSWDITAYEQYF.

V usage is TRBV2 and J usage is TRBJ1-2; D gene ambiguous. The CDR3 totals 11 residues. Germline assignment: CDR1 SNHLY and CDR2 FYNNEI. V lost 2 bases to trimming and J lost 5 bases, with 3 bases between them. The CDR3 is CASSELYGYTF. The CDR3 DNA sequence: TGTGCCAGCAGTGAACTGTATGGCTACACCTTC.

This chain connects TRBV4-3 to TRBJ1-4; the D gene is possibly TRBD1 (5 bases). Per germline, CDR1 LGHNA and CDR2 YSLEER. V was clipped by 5 bases and J by 8 bases, with 18 bases between them. The CDR3 runs 15 residues. The CDR3 protein is CASSSHQGLREKLFF. In DNA, the CDR3 is TGCGCCAGCAGCTCACACCAGGGTCTCCGAGAAAAACTGTTTTTT.

A note on this clone: The sample carries other DNA sequences with the same CDR3. This sequence joins TRBV28 and TRBJ2-7; 8 bases line up with TRBD1. CDR1 and CDR2 from the germline V gene are MDHEN and SYDVKM. This CDR3 is 14 amino acids long. Trimming cost V 4 bases and J 2 bases; bases outside gene matches: 4. Here the CDR3 reads CASSSPGQAYEQYF. As DNA, the CDR3 is TGTGCCAGCAGTTCGCCGGGACAGGCCTACGAGCAGTACTTC. Full variable domain (remainder filled in from reference TRBV28 and TRBJ2-7): DVKVTQSSRYLVKRTGEKVFLECVQDMDHENMFWYRQDPGLGLRLIYFSYDVKMKEKGDIPEGYSVSREKKERFSLILESASTNQTSMYLCASSSPGQAYEQYFGPGTRLTVT.

The rearrangement joins TRBV18 to TRBJ1-1; 8 bases align to TRBD1. This CDR3 is built from 14 residues. V trimming: 3 bases; J trimming: 5 bases; junction bases outside the gene matches: 5. Germline V gene data show CDR1 as KGHSH and CDR2 as LQKENI. The DNA for the CDR3 is TGTGCCAGCTCACCGGCAGGGGGCTGGACTGAAGCTTTCTTT. Its translation is CASSPAGGWTEAFF.

The J gene is TRBJ2-7, the V gene TRBV6-2 or TRBV6-3, with D perhaps TRBD1 (6 bases). With 2 bases removed from V and 1 base from J, the gap between germline ends came to 18 bases. Germline CDR1 is MNHEY and CDR2 is SVGEGT. The CDR3 sequence is 17 residues long. The CDR3 DNA reads as TGTGCCAGCAGTTACCCTTACGGACAGAGGGGGTCCTACGAGCAGTACTTC. Amino acids: CASSYPYGQRGSYEQYF.

The chain has TRBV30 and TRBJ1-5, with 7 bases fitting TRBD1. The germline CDR1 and CDR2 sequences are GTSNPN and SVGIG (reference sequence). The CDR3 runs to 13 residues. The junction had 2 bases not matched to a gene; V was cut back by 2 bases and J by 4 bases. The CDR3, as DNA: TGTGCCTGGAGTAGGGACAGAAATCAGCCCCAGCATTTT. It yields the protein CAWSRDRNQPQHF.

The chain carries TRBV7-3 and TRBJ2-1, with a weak D call TRBD1 (6 bases). Germline CDR1 SGHTA, CDR2 FQGTGA. Trimming took 5 bases from V and 3 from J, leaving 8 bases between them. This CDR3 spans 13 amino acids. DNA of the CDR3: TGTGCCAGCAGCCGGGACATCTACAATGAGCAGTTCTTC. It codes for CASSRDIYNEQFF.

The chain recombines TRBV7-2 with TRBJ1-5; D might be TRBD1 (6 bases). The CDR3 contains 15 residues. Between the trimmed V and J ends, which lost 2 bases and 2 bases, there was a span of 10 bases. Germline-derived CDR1 and CDR2 are SGHTA and FQGNSA. The chain's CDR3 is CASSLSRTGNQPQHF. CDR3 nucleotide sequence: TGTGCCAGCAGCTTAAGTAGGACAGGCAATCAGCCCCAGCATTTT. Based on the CDR3 plus reference TRBV7-2 and TRBJ1-5, the full variable domain is GAGVSQSPSNKVTEKGKDVELRCDPISGHTALYWYRQSLGQGLEFLIYFQGNSAPDKSGLPSDRFSAERTGGSVSTLTIQRTQQEDSAVYLCASSLSRTGNQPQHFGDGTRLSIL.

This sequence joins TRBV5-1 and TRBJ2-3, with a weak D call TRBD2 (6 bases). This CDR3 is built from 13 residues. V lost 4 bases, J lost 3 bases, and 9 bases lay in between. CDR1 SGHRS and CDR2 YFSETQ come from the germline V gene. The CDR3 is CASSRDFTDTQYF. The DNA of the CDR3 is TGCGCCAGCAGCAGGGACTTTACAGATACGCAGTATTTT.

This clone was counted only a few times. The chain has TRBV5-6 and TRBJ2-1; TRBD2 matches 14 bases. The CDR3 covers 17 residues. The J segment lost 9 bases and the V segment lost 3 bases, leaving 11 bases of the junction unmatched. In germline, CDR1 is SGHDT, CDR2 YYEEEE. The CDR3, as DNA: TGTGCCAGCAGCTCCCCGGGACTAGCGGGAGTCACAGGTGAGCAGTTCTTC. This encodes CASSSPGLAGVTGEQFF.

This clone was counted a few times. The rearrangement joins TRBV6-5 to TRBJ2-2, with 13 bases aligning to TRBD2. From germline, CDR1 is MNHEY and CDR2 SVGAGI. The CDR3 runs to 15 residues. With V trimmed by 0 bases and J by 8 bases, 0 bases remained unmatched. Here the CDR3 DNA reads TGTGCCAGCAGTTACTCGACTAGCGGGAGGGGGGAGCTGTTTTTT. Translating gives CASSYSTSGRGELFF.

The chain is built from TRBV4-1 and TRBJ1-4; D is unresolved. The CDR3 has 14 amino acids. Germline loops: CDR1 MGHRA, CDR2 YSYEKL. With 4 bases removed from V and 5 bases from J, the gap between germline ends came to 11 bases. The CDR3 loop reads CASSPRVENEKLFF. In DNA form, the CDR3 reads TGCGCCAGCAGCCCCCGGGTGGAGAATGAAAAACTGTTTTTT.